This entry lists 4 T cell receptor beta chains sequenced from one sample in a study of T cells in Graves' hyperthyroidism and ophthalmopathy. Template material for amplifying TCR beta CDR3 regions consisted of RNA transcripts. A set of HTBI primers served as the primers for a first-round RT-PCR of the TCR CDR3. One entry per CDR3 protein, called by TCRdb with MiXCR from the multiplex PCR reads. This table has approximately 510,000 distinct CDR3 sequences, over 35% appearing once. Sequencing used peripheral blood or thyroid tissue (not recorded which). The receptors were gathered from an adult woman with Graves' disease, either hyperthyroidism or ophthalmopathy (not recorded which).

The CDR3 DNA sequence: TGTGCCATCAGTGTAATTGTGACAGGGAATAGCAATCAGCCCCAGCATTTT. As protein: CAISVIVTGNSNQPQHF. V gene TRBV10-3 combines with J gene TRBJ1-5; 7 nucleotides line up with TRBD1. The CDR3 extends over 17 amino acids. Germline CDR1 ENHRY, CDR2 SYGVKD. The V gene end was trimmed by 4 bases and the J gene end by 0 bases; junction bases not matched to a gene: 9.

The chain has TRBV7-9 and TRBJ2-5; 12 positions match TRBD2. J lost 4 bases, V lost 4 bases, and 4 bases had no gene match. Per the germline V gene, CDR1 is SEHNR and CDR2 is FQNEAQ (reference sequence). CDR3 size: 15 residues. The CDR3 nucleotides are TGTGCCAGCAGCTCAACGGGACTAGCGGGAGAGACCCAGTACTTC. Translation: CASSSTGLAGETQYF.

CDR3 in DNA: TGTGCCAGCGGTTTATGGGGGTGGTATGGCTACACCTTC. Protein sequence: CASGLWGWYGYTF. The chain recombines TRBV6-2 or TRBV6-3 with TRBJ1-2, with D possibly matching TRBD1 (5 bases). This CDR3 region has 13 residues. V shed 8 bases and J shed 5 bases, with 15 bases lying between them. Germline CDR1 is MNHEY and CDR2 is SVGEGT.

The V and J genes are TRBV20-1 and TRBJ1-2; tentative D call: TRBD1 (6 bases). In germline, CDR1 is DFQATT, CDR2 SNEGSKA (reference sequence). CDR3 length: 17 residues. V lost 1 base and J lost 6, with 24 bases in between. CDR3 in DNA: TGCAGTGCTAGAGCCCCCCGGGACACTTCCGGGGACGATGGCTACACCTTC. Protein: CSARAPRDTSGDDGYTF.